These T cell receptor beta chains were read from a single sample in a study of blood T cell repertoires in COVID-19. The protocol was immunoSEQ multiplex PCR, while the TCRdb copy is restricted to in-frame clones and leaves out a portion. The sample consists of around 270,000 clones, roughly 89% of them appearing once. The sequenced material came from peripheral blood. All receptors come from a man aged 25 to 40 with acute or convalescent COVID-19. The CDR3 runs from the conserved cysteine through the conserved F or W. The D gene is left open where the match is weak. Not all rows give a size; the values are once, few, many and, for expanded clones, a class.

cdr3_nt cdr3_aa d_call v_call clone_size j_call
TGCGCCAGCAGCTTGGATCGCGAGCAGTACTTC CASSLDREQYF - TRBV5-1 - TRBJ2-7
TGCGCCAGCAGCTGGAGGACCGTTGGGGCCAACGTCCTGACTTTC CASSWRTVGANVLTF - TRBV5-1 - TRBJ2-6
TGTGCCAGCAGTACGGGGATCATGAACACTGAAGCTTTCTTT CASSTGIMNTEAFF - TRBV13 - TRBJ1-1
TGTGCCAGCAGTTTAAGACAGGGGGGTTCCTACGAGCAGTACTTC CASSLRQGGSYEQYF TRBD1 TRBV28 - TRBJ2-7
TGTGCCAGCAGCCTTACGCGCGAAAAACTGTTTTTT CASSLTREKLFF - TRBV12-3/TRBV12-4 - TRBJ1-4
TGCGCCAGCAGCTTGGACTCAACAGGGGGCCGGCCCCAGCATTTT CASSLDSTGGRPQHF TRBD1 TRBV5-1 - TRBJ1-5
TGCGCCAGCAGCGTCCCTACAGGGGGCGCAGGGTATGGCTACACCTTC CASSVPTGGAGYGYTF TRBD1 TRBV5-1 - TRBJ1-2
TGTGCCAGCTCAGGGGTAGGCAGCACTGAAGCTTTCTTT CASSGVGSTEAFF - TRBV14 - TRBJ1-1
TGTGCCAGCAGCTTAGGTTTGCGGGGGAGCACTGAAGCTTTCTTT CASSLGLRGSTEAFF - TRBV7-6 once TRBJ1-1
TGCGCCAGCAGCCGGTCGGGAGGGCCAGATACGCAGTATTTT CASSRSGGPDTQYF TRBD2 TRBV5-1 - TRBJ2-3
TGTGCCAGTAGGGGTCCGAACACCGGGGAGCTGTTTTTT CASRGPNTGELFF - TRBV2 - TRBJ2-2
TGTGCCAGCAGTCCCCCCAGGGTCGGGGGTGAAAAACTGTTTTTT CASSPPRVGGEKLFF - TRBV27 - TRBJ1-4
TGTGCCAGCAGTTTGCGGGGGCTGAGCACCGGGGAGCTGTTTTTT CASSLRGLSTGELFF - TRBV28 - TRBJ2-2
TGTGCCAGCAGCCAAGAGGGGCGGATTAAAGAGACCCAGTACTTC CASSQEGRIKETQYF - TRBV3-1/TRBV3-2 - TRBJ2-5
TGCAGCGCGCGCGCGACAGGGGGCTATAGAAATGAGCAGTTCTTC CSARATGGYRNEQFF TRBD1 TRBV29-1 - TRBJ2-1
TGTGCCAGCAGCCGCCGAAGAGGTATGAACACTGAAGCTTTCTTT CASSRRRGMNTEAFF - TRBV6-5 - TRBJ1-1
TGTGCCAGCAGCACTAAGGGACTCCCCCCGTCGAATGAGCAGTTCTTC CASSTKGLPPSNEQFF - TRBV7-3 - TRBJ2-1
TGTGCCAGCCGGGGACAGTTCTTGAACATTCAGTACTTC CASRGQFLNIQYF TRBD1 TRBV6-5 - TRBJ2-4
TGTGCCAGCTCACCGGCAGGGACAGCACCTTACTACGAGCAGTACTTC CASSPAGTAPYYEQYF TRBD1 TRBV18 - TRBJ2-7
TGTGCCAGCGGGGAGCGGGGTTTGTACGAGCAGTACTTC CASGERGLYEQYF TRBD2 TRBV27 - TRBJ2-7
TGTGCCAGCAGCCAAGCCTGGGACAGGGGAGAGACCCAGTACTTC CASSQAWDRGETQYF TRBD1 TRBV3-1/TRBV3-2 - TRBJ2-5
TGCGCCAGCAGCTTTGGCAGATTGAACACTGAAGCTTTCTTT CASSFGRLNTEAFF - TRBV5-1 - TRBJ1-1
TGCGCCAGCAGCTTGGGGACTAGCGGGACAGATACGCAGTATTTT CASSLGTSGTDTQYF TRBD2 TRBV5-1 - TRBJ2-3
TGTGCCAGCAGCAAAAACCCAGGGGCAGATACGCAGTATTTT CASSKNPGADTQYF - TRBV11-2 few TRBJ2-3
TGTGCCAGCAGCATAGCCCAGAGGGGCTACACCTTC CASSIAQRGYTF - TRBV21-1 - TRBJ1-2
TGTGCCAGCAGCCCTCGACTAGCAGATTACAATGAGCAGTTCTTC CASSPRLADYNEQFF TRBD2 TRBV9 - TRBJ2-1
TGTGCCATCAGGGGTGACAGGGCCCAGCCCCAGCATTTT CAIRGDRAQPQHF TRBD1 TRBV10-3 - TRBJ1-5
TGTGCCAGCAGCCAAGATGCGAATGAGCAGTTCTTC CASSQDANEQFF - TRBV3-1/TRBV3-2 - TRBJ2-1
TGTGCCTCCGCCGGGACAGGGAAAGAGAATGAGCAGTTCTTC CASAGTGKENEQFF TRBD1 TRBV19 - TRBJ2-1
TGCGCCAGCAGCCAAGTGGAGAGCTCCTACAATGAGCAGTTCTTC CASSQVESSYNEQFF - TRBV4-1 once TRBJ2-1
TGTGCTAGTGGTTTGGTATCAGGTCAACTCAATCAGCCCCAGCATTTT CASGLVSGQLNQPQHF - TRBV12-5 - TRBJ1-5
TGCGCCAGCAGCTTAGCATCCTCCGGGGACTCTGGAAACACCATATATTTT CASSLASSGDSGNTIYF - TRBV5-1 - TRBJ1-3
TGTGCCAGCAGCCAAGAAGATGTAGGGGGAAGAGGGGGCTATGGCTACACCTTC CASSQEDVGGRGGYGYTF - TRBV3-1/TRBV3-2 few TRBJ1-2
TGTGCCTGGAAGGCTAGCGGGTATTCCTACGAGCAGTACTTC CAWKASGYSYEQYF TRBD2 TRBV30 - TRBJ2-7
TGCGCCAGCAGCCCCTGGGGGGAGCGAGGTGGGGAGCAGTACTTC CASSPWGERGGEQYF - TRBV5-1 - TRBJ2-7
TGTGCCAGCAGCCAACGGTCAACAGGGGCCTATGGCTACACCTTC CASSQRSTGAYGYTF TRBD1 TRBV3-1/TRBV3-2 - TRBJ1-2
TGTGCCATTAAAAGCCGGGACAGGGCCTTCGATGAGCAGTTCTTC CAIKSRDRAFDEQFF TRBD1 TRBV10-3 - TRBJ2-1
TGTGCCAGCAGCGCCCGGGACAGTGTATATGGAAACACCATATATTTT CASSARDSVYGNTIYF TRBD1 TRBV9 few TRBJ1-3
TGTGCCAGAAGCTTCTTCAAAGAGGAAGCTTTCTTT CARSFFKEEAFF - TRBV7-5 - TRBJ1-1